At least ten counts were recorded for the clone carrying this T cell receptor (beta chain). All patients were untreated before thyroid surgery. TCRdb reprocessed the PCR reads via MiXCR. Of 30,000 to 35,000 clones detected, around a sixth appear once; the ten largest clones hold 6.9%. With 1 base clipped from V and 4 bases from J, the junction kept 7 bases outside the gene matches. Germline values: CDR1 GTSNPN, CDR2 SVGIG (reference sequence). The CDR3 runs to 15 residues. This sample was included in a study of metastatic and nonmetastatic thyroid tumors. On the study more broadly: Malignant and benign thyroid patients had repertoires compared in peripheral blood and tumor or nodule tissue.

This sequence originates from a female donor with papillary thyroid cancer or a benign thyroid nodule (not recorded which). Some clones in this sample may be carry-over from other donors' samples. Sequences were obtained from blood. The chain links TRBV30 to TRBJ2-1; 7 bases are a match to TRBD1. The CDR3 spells CAWSAGQTPYNEQFF. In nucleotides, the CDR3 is TGTGCCTGGAGTGCGGGACAGACCCCGTACAATGAGCAGTTCTTC. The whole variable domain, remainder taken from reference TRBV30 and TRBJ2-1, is SQTIHQWPATLVQPVGSPLSLECTVEGTSNPNLYWYRQAAGRGLQLLFYSVGIGQISSEVPQNLSASRPQDRQFILSSKKLLLSDSGFYLCAWSAGQTPYNEQFFGPGTRLTVL.